The sequence of this T cell receptor (beta chain) was determined in a study of blood T cell repertoires in COVID-19. Study information: COVID-19 samples from acute and convalescent phases originated in the United States, Italy and Spain.

The repertoire was sequenced with immunoSEQ multiplex PCR; TCRdb's copy has only in-frame clones and lacks some. This sample yields fewer than 200,000 clones, of which 84% are seen a single time; approximately 11% belongs to the top ten. This CDR3 comprises 17 residues. Trimming removed 4 bases at V and 2 bases at J, with 19 bases between. Looked up from germline, CDR1 is KGHDR and CDR2 is SFDVKD. The TCR was taken from a man between 70 and 80 years old with active or convalescent COVID-19. Specimen: peripheral blood. The chain employs TRBV24-1 and TRBJ2-5, with D perhaps matching TRBD1 (8 bases). The CDR3 region has the DNA TGTGCCACCAGTGACCCGGACAGGGAGGGGTGGCAAGAGACCCAGTACTTC. It translates to CATSDPDREGWQETQYF.